Sequencing of this TCR beta chain was carried out in a study of shared clonotypes between healthy human individuals. Study findings and constraints: Naive CD4 clonotype sharing across several donors was roughly 5%.

The CDR3 contains 15 residues. Trimming left V 3 bases short and J 7 bases short, with 16 bases between. CDR1 SNHLY and CDR2 FYNNEI come from the germline V gene. Many counts were recorded for this clone. The target antigen is unknown. Repertoires were generated with immunoSEQ multiplex PCR, while TCRdb's copy carries only in-frame clones and drops some. Found here are about 1 million clones, around 76% of them singletons; the top ten hold roughly 1.4%. Sequenced: memory CD4+ T cells sorted from blood. Subset noted: CD45RA-negative fraction. The chain links TRBV2 to TRBJ2-1; D is uncertain. This sequence originates from a man aged 18 to 29 in good health. The CDR3 bases are TGTGCCAGCAGTGACACGGTTTTTGGTGGAAATGAGCAGTTCTTC. It is translated as CASSDTVFGGNEQFF.